This TCR beta chain stems from a study of cytomegalovirus exposure and HLA in healthy donors. 60 Vbeta and 13 Jbeta primers were used in PCR. The assay was immunoSEQ multiplex PCR, and TCRdb's table has in-frame clones only and misses some. In the table there are 100,000 to 150,000 clones, 77% of which are singletons. The V segment lost 5 bases and the J segment 6 bases; nucleotides outside the gene matches: 10. Germline-derived CDR1 and CDR2 are SGHRS and YFSETQ. The CDR3 loop spans 14 amino acids. V and J are TRBV5-1 and TRBJ2-7; 8 positions match TRBD1. This receptor was obtained from a male donor in good health and CMV-seropositive. Sequencing was carried out using PBMCs. The CDR3 DNA reads TGCGCCAGCAGGCTAGGACAGGGTTACGGCGAGCAGTACTTC. This translates into CASRLGQGYGEQYF. The complete variable domain, with remaining parts taken from reference TRBV5-1 and TRBJ2-7, reads KAGVTQTPRYLIKTRGQQVTLSCSPISGHRSVSWYQQTPGQGLQFLFEYFSETQRNKGNFPGRFSGRQFSNSRSEMNVSTLELGDSALYLCASRLGQGYGEQYFGPGTRLTVT.